These 18 T cell receptor beta chains share one sample of origin, sequenced in a study of shared clonotypes between healthy human individuals. The data were produced by immunoSEQ multiplex PCR, yet TCRdb's version contains in-frame clones alone and is incomplete. The table shows around 2.5 million clones, with over 85% occurring only once. Sequenced input: naive CD4+ T cells from PBMCs. Subset in this sample: CD45RA+ positively selected. The receptors here all came from a man younger than 35 in good health. Some clones in this sample may be carry-over from other donors' samples.

The chain couples TRBV5-1 to TRBJ2-2; 10 positions match TRBD2. Germline V gene data show CDR1 as SGHRS and CDR2 as YFSETQ. V lost 2 bases and J lost 7; bases outside the gene matches: 8. This CDR3 has 16 residues. The CDR3 nucleotides are TGCGCCAGCAGCTTCCTAGCGGGAGATTCGGGCGGGGAGCTGTTTTTT. It is translated as CASSFLAGDSGGELFF.

In its sample, this clone was seen once. The chain joins TRBV9 to TRBJ2-7; D may be TRBD2 (6 bases). Germline V lookup: CDR1 SGDLS, CDR2 YYNGEE. The CDR3 totals 16 residues. With 0 bases removed from V and 3 bases from J, the gap between germline ends came to 16 bases. CDR3 in DNA: TGTGCCAGCAGCGTAGGGGGCGGGACGGAGGGCTACGAGCAGTACTTC. Translating it yields CASSVGGGTEGYEQYF.

This chain links TRBV29-1 with TRBJ1-5; possible D gene TRBD1, 5 bases. This CDR3 spans 13 amino acids. CDR1 and CDR2 (germline): SQVTM, ANQGSEA. The V end was cut by 6 bases, the J end by 1 base, with 10 bases between. In nucleotides, the CDR3 is TGCAGCGTCCGGACATCCAGCAATCAGCCCCAGCATTTT. Its protein product is CSVRTSSNQPQHF.

The chain is built from TRBV7-2 and TRBJ2-7; TRBD2 matches at 10 bases. The V gene end was trimmed by 1 base and the J gene end by 7 bases; junction bases not matched to a gene: 7. The V gene's germline CDR1 is SGHTA and CDR2 FQGNSA. The CDR3 runs to 15 residues. The CDR3 nucleotides are TGTGCCAGCAGCTTAGTCCCTAGCGGGAGAGAAGAGCAGTACTTC. It translates to CASSLVPSGREEQYF.

The chain couples TRBV4-1 to TRBJ1-1; D not resolved. This CDR3 has 14 residues. Germline CDR1 and CDR2: MGHRA and YSYEKL. Trimming pared 2 bases from V and 1 base from J, leaving 8 bases between. Written as DNA, the CDR3 is TGCGCCAGCAGCCAAAGTCACCAGAACACTGAAGCTTTCTTT. Translated: CASSQSHQNTEAFF.

V gene TRBV9 combines with J gene TRBJ2-3, with D possibly being TRBD1 or TRBD2 (5 bases each). The V and J ends lost 0 bases and 1 base respectively, with 12 bases between them. The germline V gene has CDR1 SGDLS and CDR2 YYNGEE. This CDR3 is built from 16 residues. The chain's CDR3 is CASSVGSLGGTDTQYF. The CDR3 DNA reads TGTGCCAGCAGCGTAGGGTCTCTGGGGGGCACAGATACGCAGTATTTT.

CDR3 loop: CASSLLQGAAIDTQYF. The CDR3, as DNA: TGCGCCAGCAGCTTGTTACAGGGGGCGGCAATAGATACGCAGTATTTT. V gene TRBV5-1 combines with J gene TRBJ2-3, with 9 bases identical to TRBD1. In germline, CDR1 is SGHRS, CDR2 YFSETQ. The V segment lost 1 base and the J segment 5 bases; nucleotides outside the gene matches: 8. The CDR3 spans 16 residues.

The chain carries TRBV7-2 and TRBJ2-7; 9 nucleotides match TRBD2. The CDR3 loop spans 16 amino acids. Trimming at V came to 4 bases and at J to 1 base, leaving 8 bases not matched to a gene. Germline assignment: CDR1 SGHTA and CDR2 FQGNSA. CDR3 residues: CASSSKLAGKSYEQYF. In nucleotides, the CDR3 is TGTGCCAGCAGCTCAAAACTAGCGGGCAAGTCCTACGAGCAGTACTTC.

The V and J genes are TRBV10-3 and TRBJ1-2; no definite D call. This CDR3 spans 15 amino acids. Trimming left V 3 bases short and J 7 bases short, with 18 bases between. Germline V CDR1 and CDR2: ENHRY, SYGVKD. The chain's CDR3 is CAISESGSPSAGYTF. Written as DNA, the CDR3 is TGTGCCATCAGTGAATCGGGCTCCCCTTCCGCTGGCTACACCTTC.

The J gene is TRBJ1-5, the V gene TRBV18, with D possibly matching TRBD1 (5 bases). The CDR3 extends over 16 amino acids. V dropped 6 bases and J dropped 9 bases, with 24 bases sitting between them. Germline CDR1 is KGHSH and CDR2 is LQKENI. This chain's CDR3 is CASSRETGTGNWPQHF. In nucleotides, the CDR3 is TGTGCCAGCTCGCGAGAAACCGGGACGGGGAATTGGCCCCAGCATTTT.

The chain carries TRBV28 and TRBJ2-1; unclear D gene. The CDR3 extends over 13 amino acids. Trimming took 8 bases from V and 0 from J, leaving 8 bases between them. Germline V gene sequence: CDR1 MDHEN, CDR2 SYDVKM. The CDR3 nucleotides read TGTGCCAGCCTTTCCAGCTCCTACAATGAGCAGTTCTTC. It codes for CASLSSSYNEQFF.

The chain employs TRBV9 and TRBJ2-3, with 12 bases fitting TRBD2. Germline V CDR1 and CDR2: SGDLS, YYNGEE. The CDR3 sequence is 19 residues long. The V gene end was trimmed by 0 bases and the J gene end by 5 bases; junction bases not matched to a gene: 13. CDR3 loop: CASSVEGGTSGRNVDTQYF. The CDR3 DNA is TGTGCCAGCAGCGTAGAGGGGGGAACTAGCGGGAGGAATGTAGATACGCAGTATTTT. Using reference TRBV9 and TRBJ2-3 for the parts outside the CDR3, the full variable domain is DSGVTQTPKHLITATGQRVTLRCSPRSGDLSVYWYQQSLDQGLQFLIQYYNGEERAKGNILERFSAQQFPDLHSELNLSSLELGDSALYFCASSVEGGTSGRNVDTQYFGPGTRLTVL.

This clone was recorded once. The chain is built from TRBV12-5 and TRBJ2-2, with D possibly matching TRBD2 (6 bases). The V end lost 7 bases, the J end lost 5 bases, and 11 bases lay between the germline ends. This CDR3 region has 13 residues. Germline V lookup: CDR1 LGHNT, CDR2 FRNRAP. CDR3 bases: TGTGCTAGTGCGATTGGGGGGACCGGGGAGCTGTTTTTT. It encodes CASAIGGTGELFF.

For this clone: Other nucleotide sequences from this sample produce the same CDR3. This rearrangement joins TRBV27 to TRBJ2-2, with TRBD2 identical over 14 bases. The CDR3 loop spans 15 amino acids. Germline V gives CDR1 MNHEY, CDR2 SMNVEV (reference sequence). Germline trimming cut 6 bases from V and 5 bases from J; bases unmatched to any gene: 2. This CDR3 is CASSRLAGGTGELFF. DNA for the CDR3: TGTGCCAGCAGCCGACTAGCGGGAGGGACCGGGGAGCTGTTTTTT.

The rearrangement uses TRBV7-3 and TRBJ2-1, with D perhaps matching TRBD1 or TRBD2 (5 bases each). This CDR3 comprises 13 residues. Per germline, CDR1 SGHTA and CDR2 FQGTGA. V was pared by 6 bases and J by 10 bases, with 16 bases between. CDR3 protein: CASSSSTGREQFF. CDR3 DNA: TGTGCCAGCAGTTCTTCAACGGGGCGAGAGCAGTTCTTC. Using reference TRBV7-3 and TRBJ2-1 for the parts outside the CDR3, the full variable domain is GAGVSQTPSNKVTEKGKYVELRCDPISGHTALYWYRQSLGQGPEFLIYFQGTGAADDSGLPNDRFFAVRPEGSVSTLKIQRTERGDSAVYLCASSSSTGREQFFGPGTRLTVL.

Comment on this clone: This sample also contains other DNA sequences that code for the same CDR3. The chain employs TRBV12-5 and TRBJ2-5; D may be TRBD1 (5 bases). The V and J ends lost 0 bases and 4 bases respectively, with 6 bases between them. The CDR3 is made up of 13 amino acids. CDR1 is LGHNT, CDR2 FRNRAP, per germline. The CDR3 here is CASGLVGAETQYF. The CDR3, as DNA: TGTGCTAGTGGTTTGGTTGGGGCAGAGACCCAGTACTTC.

This clone has only one observation. The V gene is TRBV11-3, the J gene TRBJ2-1; TRBD1 matches 7 bases. The CDR3 totals 14 residues. Germline CDR1 SGHNT, CDR2 YENEEA. Losses at the gene ends were 5 bases for V and 5 bases for J; bases not matched to a gene: 6. The CDR3 DNA reads as TGTGCCAGCAGCCGGGACAGATGGGACAATGAGCAGTTCTTC. Amino acids: CASSRDRWDNEQFF.

The chain links TRBV4-2 to TRBJ1-1; a possible D gene is TRBD1 (5 bases). V lost 0 bases, J lost 11 bases, and 13 bases lay in between. CDR1 LGHNA and CDR2 YNFKEQ come from the germline V gene. The CDR3 loop spans 13 amino acids. The CDR3 protein is CASSQEGGRGAFF. DNA for the CDR3: TGTGCCAGCAGCCAAGAGGGCGGGCGGGGGGCTTTCTTT.